The rows below give T cell receptor beta chains drawn from one sample of a study of T cells in Graves' hyperthyroidism and ophthalmopathy. TCRdb re-analysed the multiplex PCR reads in MiXCR, keeping a single row per CDR3 protein. The table has about 290,000 distinct CDR3 sequences, about an eighth seen once. What was sequenced was blood. The source of these receptors is a woman younger than 45 with Graves' hyperthyroidism that later progressed to Graves' ophthalmopathy. Both conserved end residues are part of each CDR3. D genes are given only for firm matches. Only some rows state a clone size, as once, few, many or a class for expanded clones.

v_gene	abundance	d_gene	j_gene	CDR3nt	CDR3aa
TRBV6-2/TRBV6-3	NA	NA	TRBJ2-3	TGTGCCACCGGGATATCAGGCACAGATACGCAGTATTTT	CATGISGTDTQYF
TRBV7-2	many	NA	TRBJ2-7	TGTGCCAGCAGCGAGCTATACGGCCTTTCCTACGAGCAGTACTTC	CASSELYGLSYEQYF
TRBV7-8	many	NA	TRBJ2-6	TGTGCCAGCATCCCATTCGGACCTGGGGCCAACGTCCTGACTTTC	CASIPFGPGANVLTF
TRBV6-2/TRBV6-3	few	NA	TRBJ2-7	TGTGCCAGCACAGTTTACAGGGACTACGAGCAGTACTTC	CASTVYRDYEQYF
TRBV14	many	NA	TRBJ1-2	TGTGCCAGCAGCTCCGGGACGGTCTATGGCTACACCTTC	CASSSGTVYGYTF
TRBV7-9	many	TRBD1	TRBJ2-4	TGTGCCAGCAGCTCCATCACAGGGGCCATTGACATTCAGTACTTC	CASSSITGAIDIQYF
TRBV28	NA	TRBD2	TRBJ2-5	TGTGCCTGGAGTGGAGTAGCGGGAGTTGAGACCCAGTACTTC	CAWSGVAGVETQYF
TRBV28	many	NA	TRBJ2-2	TGTGCCAGCAGTTTACCCCCAGGAGGGGAGCTGTTTTTT	CASSLPPGGELFF
TRBV7-6	many	NA	TRBJ2-3	TGTGCCAGCAGCTCGGCTGGGGGGAACCCGCAGTATTTT	CASSSAGGNPQYF
TRBV7-9	many	TRBD2	TRBJ2-1	TGTGCCAGCAGCCGTTCGAGCGGGACTGATGAGCAGTTCTTC	CASSRSSGTDEQFF
TRBV7-9	NA	NA	TRBJ2-1	TGTGCCAGCAGCTTAGAGGCAGAACCCATACCCTACAATGAGCAGTTCTTC	CASSLEAEPIPYNEQFF
TRBV27	many	NA	TRBJ2-3	TGTGCCAGCAGTTTATCGGGGGACGGATACACAGATACGCAGTATTTT	CASSLSGDGYTDTQYF
TRBV27	few	NA	TRBJ1-5	TGTGCCACCGGCGGGGGGGGGCCGAATCAGCCCCAGCATTTT	CATGGGGPNQPQHF
TRBV5-1	many	TRBD2	TRBJ2-1	TGCGCCAGCAGCTTGGAGGCTAGCGGGACTTACAATGAGCAGTTCTTC	CASSLEASGTYNEQFF
TRBV25-1	few	TRBD2	TRBJ2-1	TGTGCCAGCATCCCCCTAGCGGGATCATACAATGAGCAGTTCTTC	CASIPLAGSYNEQFF
TRBV13	many	NA	TRBJ2-3	TGTGCCAGCAGCGCCCGGACAGTACCTAGCACAGATACGCAGTATTTT	CASSARTVPSTDTQYF
TRBV3-1	NA	TRBD1	TRBJ2-5	TGTGCCAGCAGCCACGCCCGGGACAGGGGGCCCCGGGAGACCCAGTACTTC	CASSHARDRGPRETQYF
TRBV9	NA	TRBD2	TRBJ2-2	TGTGCCAGCAGCCGCGGGGGAGGGCCAGGCACCGGGGAGCTGTTTTTT	CASSRGGGPGTGELFF
TRBV12-3/TRBV12-4	many	TRBD1	TRBJ1-1	TGTGCCAGCAGTTGGGACAGCCTGAACACTGAAGCTTTCTTT	CASSWDSLNTEAFF
TRBV30	NA	NA	TRBJ2-7	TGTGCCTGGAGTGTTTTCGCGACAGGTATCTCCTACGAGCAGTACTTC	CAWSVFATGISYEQYF
TRBV30	many	NA	TRBJ2-7	TGTGCCTGGTATAGCCGGGAGTACGAGCAGTACTTC	CAWYSREYEQYF
TRBV20-1	many	NA	TRBJ2-5	TGCAGTGCTAGAGATAAAGAGACCCAGTACTTC	CSARDKETQYF
TRBV5-1	many	TRBD2	TRBJ2-1	TGCGCCAGCAGCGCCGGACTAGCGGGATTTTATGAGCAGTTCTTC	CASSAGLAGFYEQFF
TRBV5-6	many	TRBD1	TRBJ2-7	TGTGCCAGCAGCTTGACTGGACAGGGAACCTACGAGCAGTACTTC	CASSLTGQGTYEQYF
TRBV6-2/TRBV6-3	many	NA	TRBJ1-5	TGTGCCAGCAGGGGACGGAGCAATCAGCCCCAGCATTTT	CASRGRSNQPQHF
TRBV29-1	many	TRBD2	TRBJ2-1	TGCAGCGTTGAGGCTAGCGGGAGGGGAGTTGGTGAGCAGTTCTTC	CSVEASGRGVGEQFF
TRBV7-2	many	NA	TRBJ2-7	TGTGCCAGCAGCTTAAAGGCAGCCTCCGAGCAGTACTTC	CASSLKAASEQYF
TRBV18	many	TRBD2	TRBJ2-2	TGTGCCAGCTCACCACAACTAGCGACGAACACCGGGGAGCTGTTTTTT	CASSPQLATNTGELFF
TRBV4-3	NA	TRBD2	TRBJ2-7	TGCGCCAGCAGCCAAGATATCGAGCGGGACTTCTACGAGCAGTACTTC	CASSQDIERDFYEQYF
TRBV28	NA	NA	TRBJ2-1	TGTGCCAGCCATACAGGGAACCCCTACAATGAGCAGTTCTTC	CASHTGNPYNEQFF
TRBV7-9	many	TRBD2	TRBJ2-1	TGTGCCAGCAGCTTAGCCCAGGGACTAGCCGGACTTCTGAGCAATGAGCAGTTCTTC	CASSLAQGLAGLLSNEQFF
TRBV27	many	TRBD2	TRBJ2-1	TGTGCCAGCAGCTGGAATAGCGGGAGTGCTAACAATGAGCAGTTCTTC	CASSWNSGSANNEQFF
TRBV28	many	NA	TRBJ1-1	TGTGCCAGCGAGCCATTACAGGGTGAAGCTTTCTTT	CASEPLQGEAFF
TRBV4-1	few	NA	TRBJ1-2	TGCGCCAGCAGCCCGACCTCCGACCTGCCCTATGGCTACACCTTC	CASSPTSDLPYGYTF
TRBV7-9	NA	TRBD2	TRBJ2-1	TGTGCCAGCAGCTTTGCGCGGGAGGTCCACAATGAGCAGTTCTTC	CASSFAREVHNEQFF
TRBV5-1	many	NA	TRBJ1-1	TGCGCCAGCAGCTCTCAGTCTTACACTGAAGCTTTCTTT	CASSSQSYTEAFF
TRBV25-1	NA	NA	TRBJ1-2	TGTGCCAGCAGGATGGGGGGCGACTTTTATGGCTACACCTTC	CASRMGGDFYGYTF
TRBV7-9	many	TRBD2	TRBJ2-7	TGTGCCAGCAGCTTAAGTACTAGCGAGGACGAGCAGTACTTC	CASSLSTSEDEQYF
TRBV14	few	NA	TRBJ2-3	TGTGCCAGCAGCCAACCGGCCGGAAGCACAGATACGCAGTATTTT	CASSQPAGSTDTQYF
TRBV5-1	many	NA	TRBJ2-5	TGCGCCAGCAGCCTGGGGTCGGGCCAAGAGACCCAGTACTTC	CASSLGSGQETQYF
TRBV12-3/TRBV12-4	many	NA	TRBJ2-1	TGTGCCAGCAGTTTTGGGGCTACGGGTGAGCAGTTCTTC	CASSFGATGEQFF
TRBV18	many	NA	TRBJ2-7	TGTGCCAGCTCACCGTTTAGTGCGTACGAGCAGTACTTC	CASSPFSAYEQYF
TRBV27	NA	NA	TRBJ2-2	TGTGCCAGCAGTTCACTCGACGGCCACCATGGCACCGGGGAGCTGTTTTTT	CASSSLDGHHGTGELFF
TRBV27	many	NA	TRBJ2-1	TGTGCCAGCAGTCCGCGACTAGTGATCTACAATGAGCAGTTCTTC	CASSPRLVIYNEQFF
TRBV20-1	many	TRBD1	TRBJ1-2	TGCAGTGCTAGAGTGGGACAGGGGGGGATCTATGGCTACACCTTC	CSARVGQGGIYGYTF
TRBV2	many	NA	TRBJ2-7	TGTGCCAGCAGTGAGTGGTGGGGTACTCCCTACGAGCAGTACTTC	CASSEWWGTPYEQYF
TRBV4-1	many	NA	TRBJ2-7	TGCGCCAGCAGCCAAGCCGAAGGGGTCTACGAGCAGTACTTC	CASSQAEGVYEQYF
TRBV7-9	many	TRBD2	TRBJ2-5	TGTGCCAGCAGCTTAGGACTAGCGGGAGATGGGGAGACCCAGTACTTC	CASSLGLAGDGETQYF
TRBV20-1	many	TRBD2	TRBJ2-5	TGCAGTGCTAGAGGAATGCGGGAGGGCCAAGAGACCCAGTACTTC	CSARGMREGQETQYF
TRBV27	many	NA	TRBJ2-7	TGTGCCAGCAGTTTAGAGGGCAAAGGCGAGCAGTACTTC	CASSLEGKGEQYF
TRBV5-6	many	NA	TRBJ2-5	TGTGCCAGCAGCCATATGCGGTTGCAAGAGACCCAGTACTTC	CASSHMRLQETQYF
TRBV5-1	once	NA	TRBJ1-4	TGCGCCAGCAGCTCCAAGGGACCGATAACTAATGAAAAACTGTTTTTT	CASSSKGPITNEKLFF